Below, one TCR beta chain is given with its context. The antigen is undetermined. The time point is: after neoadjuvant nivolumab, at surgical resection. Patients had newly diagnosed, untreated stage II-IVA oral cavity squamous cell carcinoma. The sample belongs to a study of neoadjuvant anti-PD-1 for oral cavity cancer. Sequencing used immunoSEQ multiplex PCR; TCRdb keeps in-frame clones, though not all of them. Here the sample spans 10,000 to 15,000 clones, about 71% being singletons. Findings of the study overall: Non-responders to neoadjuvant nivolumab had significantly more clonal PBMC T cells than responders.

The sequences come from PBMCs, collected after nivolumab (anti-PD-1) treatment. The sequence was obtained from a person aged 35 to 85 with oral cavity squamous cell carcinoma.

CDR3 sequence: CASNGALNTGELFF. The CDR3 nucleotides are TGTGCCAGCAACGGGGCGTTGAACACCGGGGAGCTGTTTTTT. The chain combines TRBV6-6 with TRBJ2-2; D may be TRBD1 or TRBD2 (5 bases each). Between the trimmed V and J ends, which lost 7 bases and 1 base, there was a span of 10 bases. CDR1 is MNHNY, CDR2 SVGAGI, per germline (reference sequence). This CDR3 has 14 residues.